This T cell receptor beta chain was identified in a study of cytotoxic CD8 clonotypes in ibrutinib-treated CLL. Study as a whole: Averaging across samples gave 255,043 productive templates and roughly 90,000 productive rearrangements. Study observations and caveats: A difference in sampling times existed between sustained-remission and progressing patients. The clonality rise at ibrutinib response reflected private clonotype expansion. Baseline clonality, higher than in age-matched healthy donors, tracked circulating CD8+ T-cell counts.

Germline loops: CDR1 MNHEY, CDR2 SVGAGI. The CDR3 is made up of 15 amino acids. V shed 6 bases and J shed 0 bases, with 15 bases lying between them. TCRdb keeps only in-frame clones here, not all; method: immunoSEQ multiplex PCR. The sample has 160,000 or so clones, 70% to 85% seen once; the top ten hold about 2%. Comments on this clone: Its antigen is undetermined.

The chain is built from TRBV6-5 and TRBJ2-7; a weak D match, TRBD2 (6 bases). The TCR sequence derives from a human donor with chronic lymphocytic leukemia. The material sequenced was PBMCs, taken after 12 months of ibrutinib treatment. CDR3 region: CASSSSGPISYEQYF. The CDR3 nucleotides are TGTGCCAGCAGCTCGAGCGGGCCAATCTCCTACGAGCAGTACTTC.